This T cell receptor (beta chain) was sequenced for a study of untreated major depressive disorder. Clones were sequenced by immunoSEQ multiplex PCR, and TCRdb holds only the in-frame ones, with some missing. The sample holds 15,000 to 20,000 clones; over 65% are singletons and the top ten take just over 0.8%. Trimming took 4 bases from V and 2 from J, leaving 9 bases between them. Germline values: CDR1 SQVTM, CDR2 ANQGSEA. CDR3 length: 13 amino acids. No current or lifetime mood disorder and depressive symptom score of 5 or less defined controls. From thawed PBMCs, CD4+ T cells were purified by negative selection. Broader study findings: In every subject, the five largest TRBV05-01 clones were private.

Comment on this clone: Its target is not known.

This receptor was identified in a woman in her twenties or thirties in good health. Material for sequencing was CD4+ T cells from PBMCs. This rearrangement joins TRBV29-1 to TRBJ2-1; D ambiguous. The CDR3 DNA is TGCAGCGTTGTCCCGGTCCCCTACAATGAGCAGTTCTTC. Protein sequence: CSVVPVPYNEQFF.